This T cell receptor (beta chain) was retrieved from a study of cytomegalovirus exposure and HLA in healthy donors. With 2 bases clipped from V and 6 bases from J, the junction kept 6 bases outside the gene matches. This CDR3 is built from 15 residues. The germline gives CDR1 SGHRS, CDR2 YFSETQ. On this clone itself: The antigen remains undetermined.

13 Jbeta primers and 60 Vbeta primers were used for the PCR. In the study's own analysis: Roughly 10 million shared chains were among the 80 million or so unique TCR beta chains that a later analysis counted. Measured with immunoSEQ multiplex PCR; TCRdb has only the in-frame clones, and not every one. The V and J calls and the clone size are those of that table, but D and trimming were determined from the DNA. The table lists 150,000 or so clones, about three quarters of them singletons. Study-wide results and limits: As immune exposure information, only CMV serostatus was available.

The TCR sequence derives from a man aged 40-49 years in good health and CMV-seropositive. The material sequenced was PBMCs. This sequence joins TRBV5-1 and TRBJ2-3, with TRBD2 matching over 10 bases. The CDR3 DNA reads TGCGCCAGCAGCTTAACCGGGACTAGCGAGGATACGCAGTATTTT. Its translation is CASSLTGTSEDTQYF.